A single sample is the source of the 3 T cell receptor beta chains below, sequenced in a study of T-cell memory formation after mild COVID-19. TCRdb used MiXCR to reprocess the 5' RACE reads, holding one entry per CDR3 protein. Altogether more than 300,000 distinct CDR3 sequences are present, roughly 13% being singletons, with the ten largest covering 22%. Sequencing used PBMCs or a T cell subset sorted from them (not recorded which). The receptors here all came from a man aged 18-30 years who had mild COVID-19 (a few samples of this study predate the infection). Cell type and time point are not known.

This clonotype occurred a few times. The chain carries TRBV5-1 and TRBJ2-3; TRBD2 agrees at 8 bases. The CDR3 loop spans 16 amino acids. Germline lookup yields CDR1 SGHRS and CDR2 YFSETQ. J gave up 1 base and V 1 base, and 5 bases lay outside the gene matches. The CDR3 DNA reads TGCGCCAGCAGCTTGTGGATGCGGGGGGGCACAGATACGCAGTATTTT. It yields the protein CASSLWMRGGTDTQYF. Combining the CDR3 with reference TRBV5-1 and TRBJ2-3 gives the whole variable domain KAGVTQTPRYLIKTRGQQVTLSCSPISGHRSVSWYQQTPGQGLQFLFEYFSETQRNKGNFPGRFSGRQFSNSRSEMNVSTLELGDSALYLCASSLWMRGGTDTQYFGPGTRLTVL.

The V and J genes are TRBV7-2 and TRBJ1-2; 8 nucleotides align to TRBD1. V gave up 5 bases and J gave up 5 bases; unmatched junction bases: 10. Germline V CDR1 and CDR2: SGHTA, FQGNSA. The CDR3 has 15 amino acids. The CDR3: CASSPGTGPGYGYTF. DNA of the CDR3: TGTGCCAGCAGCCCAGGGACAGGCCCGGGGTATGGCTACACCTTC.

This clonotype was detected ten times or more. The chain recombines TRBV29-1 with TRBJ2-4; D not certain. Germline CDR1 is SQVTM and CDR2 is ANQGSEA. The CDR3 spans 12 residues. V lost 4 bases to trimming and J lost 6 bases, with 10 bases between them. This chain's CDR3 is CSVGLTGNIQYF. DNA for the CDR3: TGCAGCGTTGGATTAACTGGAAACATTCAGTACTTC.